These 29 T cell receptor beta chains share one sample of origin, sequenced in a study of T cells after yellow fever vaccination. MiXCR, applied by TCRdb to the 5' RACE reads, yields one record per CDR3 protein. The table includes about 500,000 distinct CDR3 sequences, around 17% detected once. The source was PBMCs, collected more than 4 days after the first yellow fever vaccination. These receptors were obtained from a man aged 18 to 29 who received the YFV17D yellow fever vaccine.

The rearrangement joins TRBV7-2 to TRBJ1-2; D is unresolved. V dropped 4 bases and J dropped 4 bases, with 13 bases sitting between them. The CDR3 is 14 residues long. The germline V gene encodes CDR1 SGHTA and CDR2 FQGNSA. The CDR3 loop reads CASSSGTTGYGYTF. In DNA, the CDR3 is TGTGCCAGCAGCTCGGGAACGACGGGCTATGGCTACACCTTC.

This clonotype was counted at least ten times. The chain is built from TRBV14 and TRBJ2-6, with 8 bases lining up with TRBD1. CDR1 and CDR2 (germline): SGHDN, FVKESK. This CDR3 spans 18 amino acids. The V segment lost 4 bases and the J segment 0 bases; nucleotides outside the gene matches: 8. The CDR3 spells CASSPWTGKSSGANVLTF. The CDR3 nucleotides read TGTGCCAGCAGCCCCTGGACAGGGAAGTCCTCTGGGGCCAACGTCCTGACTTTC.

The J gene is TRBJ2-5, the V gene TRBV7-9; TRBD1 matches at 11 bases. Per germline, CDR1 SEHNR and CDR2 FQNEAQ (reference sequence). The junction had 6 bases not matched to a gene; V was cut back by 2 bases and J by 4 bases. CDR3 length equals 16 residues. The DNA for the CDR3 is TGTGCCAGCAGCTTAAGGGACAGGGGGGTCCGAGAGACCCAGTACTTC. It encodes CASSLRDRGVRETQYF.

This clonotype was detected only a few times. The V call is TRBV4-1, the J call TRBJ2-1; 7 bases are a match to TRBD2. Looked up from germline, CDR1 is MGHRA and CDR2 is YSYEKL. The V and J ends lost 0 bases and 4 bases, in that order; junction bases with no gene match: 9. The CDR3 spans 17 residues. The CDR3 nucleotides are TGCGCCAGCAGCCAAGAGGAGGGGACTACGCCGTACAATGAGCAGTTCTTC. Protein sequence: CASSQEEGTTPYNEQFF.

This clonotype was recorded at least ten times. V and J are TRBV4-3 and TRBJ1-6; perhaps TRBD1 as D (6 bases). CDR1 and CDR2 (germline): LGHNA, YSLEER. The CDR3 extends over 16 amino acids. Trimming pared 1 base from V and 9 bases from J, leaving 16 bases between. Written as DNA, the CDR3 is TGCGCCAGCAGCCAAGGAAGAACAGGGAACGGTTCACCCCTCCACTTT. Protein sequence: CASSQGRTGNGSPLHF.

V gene TRBV5-1 combines with J gene TRBJ2-1; maybe TRBD2 (6 bases). V lost 2 bases to trimming and J lost 0 bases, with 9 bases between them. The CDR3 has 15 amino acids. The germline gives CDR1 SGHRS, CDR2 YFSETQ. CDR3 nucleotide sequence: TGCGCCAGCAGCTTTTCGGGACTCTCCTACAATGAGCAGTTCTTC. Translating gives CASSFSGLSYNEQFF.

This clonotype was seen only a few times. V gene TRBV29-1 combines with J gene TRBJ2-7; D is ambiguous. This CDR3 has 14 residues. Trimming took 4 bases from V and 0 from J, leaving 13 bases between them. CDR1 and CDR2 from the germline V gene are SQVTM and ANQGSEA. Written as DNA, the CDR3 is TGCAGCGTTGGGGGTCAGAGGAGCTCCTACGAGCAGTACTTC. Its translation: CSVGGQRSSYEQYF.

V usage is TRBV5-1 and J usage is TRBJ1-2, with 11 bases aligning to TRBD1. The CDR3 has 14 amino acids. Losses at the gene ends were 2 bases for V and 8 bases for J; bases not matched to a gene: 5. Germline CDR1 SGHRS, CDR2 YFSETQ. For the CDR3, the DNA is TGCGCCAGCAGCTTCGGACAGGGGGCGCTGGGCTACACCTTC. This translates into CASSFGQGALGYTF.

This clonotype was picked up a small number of times. The J gene is TRBJ2-1, the V gene TRBV24-1; D tentatively fits TRBD1 or TRBD2 (5 bases each). Per the germline V gene, CDR1 is KGHDR and CDR2 is SFDVKD. This CDR3 contains 13 residues. The V end lost 7 bases, the J end lost 4 bases, and 10 bases lay between the germline ends. CDR3 in DNA: TGTGCCACCAGGAGGGGCAATTACAATGAGCAGTTCTTC. The encoded protein is CATRRGNYNEQFF.

This clonotype has a handful of counts. The V call is TRBV4-3, the J call TRBJ2-3, with D unresolved. The germline CDR1 and CDR2 sequences are LGHNA and YSLEER. Trimming cost V 2 bases and J 6 bases, with 6 bases left between them. This CDR3 is 12 amino acids long. The CDR3 is CASSQNYDTQYF. CDR3 DNA sequence: TGCGCCAGCAGCCAAAACTATGATACGCAGTATTTT.

This clonotype was picked up a small number of times. The chain employs TRBV9 and TRBJ1-1; the D gene is possibly TRBD1 (5 bases). This CDR3 contains 15 residues. The V end lost 4 bases, the J end lost 0 bases, and 13 bases lay between the germline ends. Germline-derived CDR1 and CDR2 are SGDLS and YYNGEE. Here the CDR3 DNA reads TGTGCCAGCAGCTCTGCTCAGGGCATGAACACTGAAGCTTTCTTT. It encodes CASSSAQGMNTEAFF. Using reference TRBV9 and TRBJ1-1 for the parts outside the CDR3, the full variable domain is DSGVTQTPKHLITATGQRVTLRCSPRSGDLSVYWYQQSLDQGLQFLIQYYNGEERAKGNILERFSAQQFPDLHSELNLSSLELGDSALYFCASSSAQGMNTEAFFGQGTRLTVV.

In its sample, this clonotype was seen many times. V and J are TRBV11-2 and TRBJ2-5, with a weak D call TRBD1 (6 bases). CDR1 and CDR2 (germline): SGHAT, FQNNGV. V lost 5 bases, J lost 2 bases, and 15 bases lay in between. The CDR3 consists of 15 residues. The CDR3 protein is CASSRGTSVQETQYF. DNA of the CDR3: TGTGCCAGCAGCAGGGGGACATCAGTTCAAGAGACCCAGTACTTC. Full variable domain (remainder filled in from reference TRBV11-2 and TRBJ2-5): EAGVAQSPRYKIIEKRQSVAFWCNPISGHATLYWYQQILGQGPKLLIQFQNNGVVDDSQLPKDRFSAERLKGVDSTLKIQPAKLEDSAVYLCASSRGTSVQETQYFGPGTRLLVL.

This clonotype has only a few counts. This sequence joins TRBV7-3 and TRBJ2-1; the D call may be TRBD1 or TRBD2 (5 bases each). Trimming stripped 1 base from V and 0 bases from J, with 10 bases between. The length of the CDR3 is 16 residues. The germline gives CDR1 SGHTA, CDR2 FQGTGA. CDR3: CASSLRGGGSYNEQFF. The CDR3 nucleotides are TGTGCCAGCAGCTTAAGGGGTGGGGGCTCCTACAATGAGCAGTTCTTC.

The chain combines TRBV23-1 with TRBJ2-1, with TRBD1 identical over 7 bases. TRBV23-1 is flagged as an ORF with uncertain function. The junction had 20 bases not matched to a gene; V was cut back by 6 bases and J by 0 bases. The CDR3 length is 20 residues. This CDR3 reads CASSHPKTGNGLSSYNEQFF. The CDR3, as DNA: TGCGCCAGCAGCCACCCTAAGACAGGGAACGGCCTTAGCTCCTACAATGAGCAGTTCTTC.

This sequence joins TRBV27 and TRBJ2-7; D unclear. Germline CDR1 MNHEY, CDR2 SMNVEV (reference sequence). The CDR3 consists of 15 residues. With 0 bases removed from V and 2 bases from J, the gap between germline ends came to 11 bases. CDR3 DNA sequence: TGTGCCAGCAGTTTATCCTTAGGGTCAACCTACGAGCAGTACGTC. Translated: CASSLSLGSTYEQYV.

The rearrangement uses TRBV4-2 and TRBJ2-5, with 7 nucleotides matching TRBD1. This CDR3 has 16 amino acids. The J segment lost 4 bases and the V segment lost 0 bases, leaving 8 bases of the junction unmatched. Germline V gives CDR1 LGHNA, CDR2 YNFKEQ. Here the CDR3 DNA reads TGTGCCAGCAGCCAAGATCCGGGGAACAGGGGAGAGACCCAGTACTTC. This translates into CASSQDPGNRGETQYF.

The sample holds a few counts of this clonotype. This chain connects TRBV7-8 to TRBJ2-7; the D is unclear. This CDR3 contains 15 residues. The germline V and J ends were trimmed by 3 bases and 7 bases, with 19 bases remaining between them. Germline values: CDR1 SGHVS, CDR2 FQNEAQ. The CDR3 loop reads CASSFDKSVYSEQYV. The CDR3 DNA sequence: TGTGCCAGCAGCTTCGACAAGTCAGTGTATTCGGAGCAGTACGTC.

This clonotype was recorded a few times. The chain employs TRBV11-2 and TRBJ2-2; TRBD1 agrees at 7 bases. This CDR3 region has 16 residues. Germline-derived CDR1 and CDR2 are SGHAT and FQNNGV. Germline trimming cut 5 bases from V and 4 bases from J; bases unmatched to any gene: 10. CDR3 loop: CASSPPGTVSTGELFF. The CDR3 DNA follows: TGTGCCAGCAGCCCGCCCGGGACAGTTTCCACCGGGGAGCTGTTTTTT.

This clonotype occurred a few times. The chain uses TRBV29-1 and TRBJ2-4; 7 bases map to TRBD1. V lost 8 bases to trimming and J lost 7 bases; unmatched junction nucleotides: 14. This CDR3 comprises 14 residues. From germline, CDR1 is SQVTM and CDR2 ANQGSEA. Here the CDR3 reads CSIRTGREGNIQYF. The CDR3 DNA follows: TGCAGCATAAGGACAGGAAGGGAAGGGAACATTCAGTACTTC.

The table lists this clonotype with a few counts. The chain couples TRBV25-1 to TRBJ1-2; D ambiguous. There are 17 residues in the CDR3. Trimming removed 4 bases at V and 4 bases at J, with 22 bases between. The germline gives CDR1 MGHDK, CDR2 SYGVNS. For the CDR3, the DNA is TGTGCCAGCAGTGGCCCCGGGAAGCGCGGCTCGGGCTATGGCTACACCTTC. Translation: CASSGPGKRGSGYGYTF.

The chain combines TRBV7-7 with TRBJ2-5, with D maybe TRBD1 (5 bases). The CDR3 sequence is 14 residues long. Germline V gene data show CDR1 as SSHAT and CDR2 as FNYEAQ (reference sequence). V lost 1 base to trimming and J lost 4 bases, with 10 bases between them. This chain's CDR3 is CASSLVGASETQYF. The CDR3 region has the DNA TGTGCCAGCAGCTTAGTAGGGGCATCAGAGACCCAGTACTTC.

This clonotype was seen only a few times. The V call is TRBV7-3, the J call TRBJ2-3; D may be TRBD2 (5 bases). The CDR3 runs 15 residues. Trimming took 5 bases from V and 1 from J, leaving 13 bases between them. From germline, CDR1 is SGHTA and CDR2 FQGTGA. CDR3 sequence reads: CASSPVGLGTDTQYF. The CDR3 DNA reads as TGTGCCAGCAGCCCCGTTGGACTGGGCACAGATACGCAGTATTTT.

The genes are TRBV7-2 and TRBJ1-2; a possible D gene is TRBD1 (6 bases). The germline CDR1 and CDR2 sequences are SGHTA and FQGNSA. Trimming took off 1 base at V and 4 bases at J, with 10 bases between the two ends. CDR3 length: 14 amino acids. The DNA for the CDR3 is TGTGCCAGCAGCTTAGATACAGGGATCTATGGCTACACCTTC. Translating it yields CASSLDTGIYGYTF. The full variable domain, with the rest looked up from reference TRBV7-2 and TRBJ1-2, is GAGVSQSPSNKVTEKGKDVELRCDPISGHTALYWYRQSLGQGLEFLIYFQGNSAPDKSGLPSDRFSAERTGGSVSTLTIQRTQQEDSAVYLCASSLDTGIYGYTFGSGTRLTVV.

This sequence joins TRBV7-3 and TRBJ2-2; 11 nucleotides align to TRBD2. CDR1 and CDR2 (germline): SGHTA, FQGTGA. After removal of 5 bases from V and 7 bases from J, the junction contained 15 bases not matched to a gene. The CDR3 has 18 amino acids. CDR3 sequence reads: CASSPTPLAGGTGGELFF. For the CDR3, the DNA is TGTGCCAGCAGCCCTACACCGCTAGCGGGGGGAACCGGCGGGGAGCTGTTTTTT.

Only a few counts were recorded for this clonotype. The chain couples TRBV24-1 to TRBJ1-5, with 9 bases lining up with TRBD1. Germline lookup yields CDR1 KGHDR and CDR2 SFDVKD. This CDR3 contains 15 residues. The J segment lost 4 bases and the V segment lost 6 bases, leaving 6 bases of the junction unmatched. The CDR3 reads CATSPSGQGNQPQHF. CDR3 in DNA: TGTGCCACCAGTCCCTCCGGACAGGGGAATCAGCCCCAGCATTTT.

The chain links TRBV4-3 to TRBJ1-2, with D possibly being TRBD1 (5 bases). From germline, CDR1 is LGHNA and CDR2 YSLEER. The CDR3 totals 14 residues. The V and J ends lost 4 bases and 7 bases respectively, with 16 bases between them. CDR3 sequence reads: CASSRGGELGGYTF. CDR3 nucleotides: TGCGCCAGCAGCCGGGGAGGGGAATTGGGTGGCTACACCTTC.

The chain employs TRBV4-2 and TRBJ1-1; D is ambiguous. V was pared by 0 bases and J by 3 bases, with 5 bases between. The CDR3 is made up of 13 amino acids. Germline V lookup: CDR1 LGHNA, CDR2 YNFKEQ. Here the CDR3 reads CASSQEADTEAFF. The CDR3, as DNA: TGTGCCAGCAGCCAAGAGGCGGACACTGAAGCTTTCTTT.

The CDR3 DNA reads as TGTGCCAGTACTAAACAGGGGATCGCTGAAGCTTTCTTT. It is translated as CASTKQGIAEAFF. The rearrangement links TRBV19 to TRBJ1-1; 7 nucleotides align to TRBD1. This CDR3 spans 13 amino acids. The V gene's germline CDR1 is LNHDA and CDR2 SQIVND (reference sequence). After removal of 7 bases from V and 6 bases from J, the junction contained 8 bases not matched to a gene.

The gene calls are TRBV12-3 or TRBV12-4 and TRBJ2-1; TRBD2 might be the D (6 bases). The CDR3 runs 14 residues. The germline V and J ends were trimmed by 6 bases and 6 bases, with 15 bases remaining between them. Written as DNA, the CDR3 is TGTGCCAGCAGCCTACTGGACGGGGGCAATGAGCAGTTCTTC. This translates into CASSLLDGGNEQFF.